The 31 T cell receptor beta chains below come from one sample, sequenced in a study of blood T cells in healthy people across ages (dated by TCRdb to between 2014 and 2016). The library was made by 5' RACE. TCRdb lists the instrument as Illumina HiSeq 2500. A second PCR of 7 to 11 cycles was run with a J-beta primer mix and a sample-barcoded 5' primer. Using fastp at Q25 and MiXCR, TCRdb reprocessed the public reads and kept productive beta chains. Rows with one shared CDR3 protein collapse into an entry with the most common genes and DNA. Recorded for this sample are over a million distinct CDR3 sequences; around 27% of them occurred a single time. The ten top clones hold about 0.8% of the sample. These records were also assigned to another study, of T cells of mothers and their children.

The sequenced sample was blood. The receptors were gathered from a girl aged 2 to 10 in good health.

The chain employs TRBV7-9 and TRBJ2-3, with a tentative D call TRBD2 (6 bases). In germline, CDR1 is SEHNR, CDR2 FQNEAQ (reference sequence). CDR3 length: 12 amino acids. V gave up 8 bases and J gave up 6 bases, with 12 bases separating them. Here the CDR3 reads CASASEGDTQYF. The CDR3 DNA reads TGTGCCAGCGCTAGCGAGGGGGATACGCAGTATTTT. The full variable domain, with the rest looked up from reference TRBV7-9 and TRBJ2-3, is DTGVSQNPRHKITKRGQNVTFRCDPISEHNRLYWYRQTLGQGPEFLTYFQNEAQLEKSRLLSDRFSAERPKGSFSTLEIQRTEQGDSAMYLCASASEGDTQYFGPGTRLTVL.

The chain uses TRBV5-1 and TRBJ1-1; TRBD1 is a possible D gene (6 bases). Germline assignment: CDR1 SGHRS and CDR2 YFSETQ. CDR3 length equals 14 residues. The ends were cut back, 4 bases at V and 1 base at J, with 11 bases in the middle. The CDR3 DNA reads TGCGCCAGCAGCGGGGGGGCATCGAACACTGAAGCTTTCTTT. This encodes CASSGGASNTEAFF.

The chain links TRBV11-3 to TRBJ2-5; maybe TRBD2 (6 bases). The CDR3 has 15 amino acids. Between the trimmed V and J ends, which lost 1 base and 3 bases, there was a span of 12 bases. Per germline, CDR1 SGHNT and CDR2 YENEEA. The CDR3 region is CASSLAGDREETQYF. DNA for the CDR3: TGTGCCAGCAGCTTAGCGGGAGATAGGGAAGAGACCCAGTACTTC. Full variable domain (rest looked up from reference TRBV11-3 and TRBJ2-5): EAGVVQSPRYKIIEKKQPVAFWCNPISGHNTLYWYLQNLGQGPELLIRYENEEAVDDSQLPKDRFSAERLKGVDSTLKIQPAELGDSAVYLCASSLAGDREETQYFGPGTRLLVL.

This clonotype appeared a few times. The rearrangement uses TRBV6-2 or TRBV6-3 and TRBJ2-4, with D possibly matching TRBD1 (5 bases). The CDR3 length is 15 residues. In germline, CDR1 is MNHEY, CDR2 SVGEGT. Trimming took 0 bases from V and 8 from J, leaving 14 bases between them. The CDR3 region has the DNA TGTGCCAGCAGTTACTCGAGTTTCAGGGTGGACATTCAGTACTTC. Its translation is CASSYSSFRVDIQYF.

This clonotype was found a few times. The chain carries TRBV4-2 and TRBJ2-5; weak D call: TRBD2 (6 bases). Trimming pared 1 base from V and 10 bases from J, leaving 10 bases between. CDR3 length: 12 amino acids. Germline V gene lookup returns CDR1 LGHNA and CDR2 YNFKEQ. CDR3 nucleotides: TGTGCCAGCAGCCAAGGGGGCGGGGACCAGTACTTC. Its translation: CASSQGGGDQYF.

This clonotype came up a few times. The chain recombines TRBV6-5 with TRBJ1-1; 8 bases fit TRBD1. Per germline, CDR1 MNHEY and CDR2 SVGAGI. V gave up 5 bases and J gave up 7 bases; unmatched junction bases: 15. CDR3 length equals 16 residues. The CDR3, as DNA: TGTGCCAGCAGTCAAACAGGGGGTGCCTTAACTAATGAAGCTTTCTTT. Its protein is CASSQTGGALTNEAFF.

The chain links TRBV11-2 to TRBJ2-2; a weak D match, TRBD2 (6 bases). V lost 2 bases, J lost 6 bases, and 16 bases lay in between. Germline CDR1 reads SGHAT; CDR2 reads FQNNGV. CDR3 length: 16 residues. For the CDR3, the DNA is TGTGCCAGCAGCTTACTCCCGGGACTGCCGGCCGGGGAGCTGTTTTTT. Protein product: CASSLLPGLPAGELFF.

This clonotype was observed a handful of times. The chain couples TRBV7-2 to TRBJ2-1, with D tentatively TRBD1 (5 bases). The CDR3 is made up of 13 amino acids. Trimming left V 4 bases short and J 15 bases short, with 19 bases between. In germline, CDR1 is SGHTA, CDR2 FQGNSA. CDR3 sequence: CASSSGPRSVRFF. The CDR3 region has the DNA TGTGCCAGCAGCTCAGGGCCTAGGTCCGTCAGGTTCTTC.

This clonotype has more than one count but fewer than ten. A read error may produce the germline difference seen at one junction end. This chain joins TRBV29-1 and TRBJ2-1; weak D call: TRBD1 (6 bases). This CDR3 is 13 amino acids long. The germline gives CDR1 SQVTM, CDR2 ANQGSEA. The DNA for the CDR3 is TGCAGCGCCCGGACAGCGAACGACAATGAGCAATTCTTC. Its protein product is CSARTANDNEQFF.

The rearrangement links TRBV29-1 to TRBJ2-7; TRBD2 matches 11 bases. The CDR3 covers 13 residues. Germline CDR1 reads SQVTM; CDR2 reads ANQGSEA. V was pared by 7 bases and J by 4 bases, with 6 bases of the junction left unmatched. The CDR3 nucleotides read TGCAGCGGATGGACTAGCGGGCCTTACGAGCAGTACTTC. This encodes CSGWTSGPYEQYF.

In DNA form, the CDR3 reads TGTGCCAGCAGTGACCCATTCAGGGGGTCCTATGGCTACACCTTC. As protein: CASSDPFRGSYGYTF. The chain employs TRBV25-1 and TRBJ1-2; 7 bases fit TRBD1. The CDR3 is 15 residues long. J was trimmed by 4 bases and V by 3 bases; bases with no gene match: 8. Germline V gives CDR1 MGHDK, CDR2 SYGVNS.

This clonotype has more than one count but fewer than ten. The rearrangement joins TRBV7-6 to TRBJ2-7; no clear D. Per germline, CDR1 SGHVS and CDR2 FNYEAQ. The V and J ends lost 1 base and 3 bases respectively, with 10 bases between them. The CDR3 runs 14 residues. In DNA form, the CDR3 reads TGTGCCAGCAGCTTAGATGAAGGTTTCTACGAGCAGTACTTC. Amino acid sequence: CASSLDEGFYEQYF. Looking up the rest from reference TRBV7-6 and TRBJ2-7 gives the full variable domain: GAGVSQSPRYKVTKRGQDVALRCDPISGHVSLYWYRQALGQGPEFLTYFNYEAQQDKSGLPNDRFSAERPEGSISTLTIQRTEQRDSAMYRCASSLDEGFYEQYFGPGTRLTVT.

The chain employs TRBV9 and TRBJ2-7; perhaps TRBD1 as D (6 bases). Germline V lookup: CDR1 SGDLS, CDR2 YYNGEE. Trimming took 3 bases from V and 6 from J, leaving 16 bases between them. There are 14 residues in the CDR3. The CDR3 nucleotides are TGTGCCAGCAGCGCCCCAGGGGCCCCGCTCGAGCAGTACTTC. Translated, it gives CASSAPGAPLEQYF.

This clonotype was counted a few times. The rearrangement uses TRBV7-2 and TRBJ2-3, with 10 positions matching TRBD2. J lost 4 bases, V lost 7 bases, and 14 bases had no gene match. The CDR3 covers 17 residues. Germline CDR1 and CDR2: SGHTA and FQGNSA. Here the CDR3 reads CASTSGASGGFADTQYF. In nucleotides, the CDR3 is TGTGCCAGCACATCTGGGGCTAGCGGGGGATTTGCAGATACGCAGTATTTT. Full variable domain (outside the CDR3, taken from reference TRBV7-2 and TRBJ2-3): GAGVSQSPSNKVTEKGKDVELRCDPISGHTALYWYRQSLGQGLEFLIYFQGNSAPDKSGLPSDRFSAERTGGSVSTLTIQRTQQEDSAVYLCASTSGASGGFADTQYFGPGTRLTVL.

The V and J genes are TRBV24-1 and TRBJ2-1, with 8 positions matching TRBD1. Germline V gene lookup returns CDR1 KGHDR and CDR2 SFDVKD. This CDR3 comprises 16 residues. The V segment lost 4 bases and the J segment 2 bases; nucleotides outside the gene matches: 6. The CDR3 region has the DNA TGTGCCACCAGTGACCTGGGACAGGATCCCTACAATGAGCAGTTCTTC. Translated: CATSDLGQDPYNEQFF.

The sample holds a few counts of this clonotype. The chain uses TRBV7-9 and TRBJ1-2; possible D gene TRBD1, 5 bases. This CDR3 spans 12 amino acids. Germline CDR1 SEHNR, CDR2 FQNEAQ (reference sequence). V dropped 3 bases and J dropped 11 bases, with 13 bases sitting between them. The CDR3 DNA reads TGTGCCAGCAGCTTGCCGGGGGAAAGATACACCTTC. Protein sequence: CASSLPGERYTF.

This clonotype was detected a few times. Since the CDR3 does not end with the conserved phenylalanine or tryptophan, this likely comes from a read error. CDR3 bases: TGCGCCAGCAGCTTAACCTACGAGCAGTACCTC. It codes for CASSLTYEQYL. V usage is TRBV5-1 and J usage is TRBJ2-7, with D unclear. From germline, CDR1 is SGHRS and CDR2 YFSETQ. This CDR3 spans 11 amino acids. V shed 2 bases and J shed 2 bases, with 2 bases lying between them.

Note on this clonotype: Germline and junction disagree at one end, which may indicate a read error. This chain links TRBV12-3 or TRBV12-4 with TRBJ2-7; D not certain. The CDR3 runs to 11 residues. CDR3 in amino acids: CACSRSPEQYF. The CDR3 DNA is TGTGCCTGCAGCCGGTCCCCCGAGCAGTACTTC.

This clonotype occurred a few times. This sequence joins TRBV29-1 and TRBJ1-2; D is undetermined. V was shortened by 5 bases and J by 2 bases, with 12 bases between the two germline ends. The CDR3 covers 13 residues. Germline lookup yields CDR1 SQVTM and CDR2 ANQGSEA. The CDR3 region has the DNA TGCAGCGTTTGGCGGGAAGCCAACTATGGCTACACCTTC. It is translated as CSVWREANYGYTF.

V usage is TRBV24-1 and J usage is TRBJ2-5; TRBD1 is a possible D gene (5 bases). The J call may be incorrect, as the DNA end agrees better with TRBJ2-7. Germline CDR1 KGHDR, CDR2 SFDVKD. There are 15 residues in the CDR3. CDR3 coding DNA: TGTGCCACCAGTGATTCGAAAAGGGGCAATCACGAGCAGTACTTC. Protein: CATSDSKRGNHEQYF.

The rearrangement links TRBV11-1 to TRBJ2-1; no definite D call. V lost 5 bases and J lost 0, with 11 bases in between. Germline V lookup: CDR1 SGHAT, CDR2 FQDESV (reference sequence). This CDR3 has 15 amino acids. CDR3 DNA sequence: TGTGCCAGCAGCCTAAGTATCCTCTCCTACAATGAGCAGTTCTTC. Protein sequence: CASSLSILSYNEQFF.

This clonotype was seen a handful of times. The rearrangement uses TRBV7-2 and TRBJ2-7; 9 bases are shared with TRBD1. Trimming took 1 base from V and 6 from J; bases not matched to a gene: 4. CDR3 length equals 14 residues. Germline V lookup: CDR1 SGHTA, CDR2 FQGNSA. CDR3 coding DNA: TGTGCCAGCAGCTTAGGATGGACAGGGGTCGAGCAGTACTTC. Protein: CASSLGWTGVEQYF.

Note on this clonotype: A junction boundary mismatches the germline segment, possibly from a read error. The V call is TRBV2, the J call TRBJ1-1, with D unresolved. Germline CDR1 reads SNHLY; CDR2 reads FYNNEI. The CDR3 consists of 13 residues. The CDR3 reads CASSVAQNAEAFF. For the CDR3, the DNA is TGTGCCAGCAGTGTAGCTCAGAACGCTGAAGCTTTCTTT.

This clonotype was counted a few times. A read error may account for a junction end that differs from germline. V gene TRBV7-9 combines with J gene TRBJ2-7; D perhaps matches TRBD1 (6 bases). The CDR3 spans 12 residues. In germline, CDR1 is SEHNR, CDR2 FQNEAQ (reference sequence). The CDR3 loop reads CASSLITGIVNF. DNA of the CDR3: TGTGCCAGCAGCTTAATTACAGGGATAGTGAACTTC.

The chain joins TRBV5-6 to TRBJ1-1; TRBD1 is a possible D gene (5 bases). The ends were cut back, 2 bases at V and 4 bases at J, with 12 bases in the middle. CDR1 is SGHDT, CDR2 YYEEEE, per germline. This CDR3 spans 14 amino acids. The CDR3 region has the DNA TGTGCCAGCAGCTTATGGGGCGTCGTCACTGAAGCTTTCTTT. Translating it yields CASSLWGVVTEAFF.

There are a few counts of this clonotype. The V call is TRBV12-3 or TRBV12-4, the J call TRBJ2-3; 8 bases map to TRBD2. The CDR3 length is 16 residues. V trimming: 6 bases; J trimming: 2 bases; junction bases outside the gene matches: 10. The CDR3 bases are TGTGCCAGCAGCCCTAGGCGGGGGGTTGACACAGATACGCAGTATTTT. Its protein is CASSPRRGVDTDTQYF.

This clonotype was counted at least ten times. This chain uses TRBV29-1 with TRBJ2-5; TRBD2 might be the D (6 bases). This CDR3 is built from 12 residues. Germline V gene sequence: CDR1 SQVTM, CDR2 ANQGSEA. Trimming pared 4 bases from V and 9 bases from J, leaving 15 bases between. The chain's CDR3 is CSVVGGLRAQYF. CDR3 sequence (DNA): TGCAGCGTTGTGGGGGGATTACGCGCCCAGTACTTC.

The CDR3 region has the DNA TGTGCCAGCAGCCAAGGCAAGGGAGACTCCTACGAGCAGTACTTC. Residues: CASSQGKGDSYEQYF. V gene TRBV4-2 combines with J gene TRBJ2-7; perhaps TRBD2 as D (5 bases). V was pared by 1 base and J by 0 bases, with 10 bases between. CDR1 and CDR2 from the germline V gene are LGHNA and YNFKEQ. CDR3 length: 15 residues.

This clonotype was counted only a few times. CDR3 loop: CASGAATGTGKAFF. CDR3 in DNA: TGTGCTAGTGGTGCAGCCACCGGGACAGGGAAGGCTTTCTTT. This rearrangement joins TRBV12-5 to TRBJ1-1, with TRBD1 matching 9 bases. Germline V lookup: CDR1 LGHNT, CDR2 FRNRAP. This CDR3 region has 14 residues. V was clipped by 5 bases and J by 11 bases; unmatched bases: 12.

The rearrangement joins TRBV20-1 to TRBJ2-5; either TRBD1 or TRBD2 may fit D (6 bases each). The CDR3 is 14 amino acids. CDR1 DFQATT and CDR2 SNEGSKA come from the germline V gene (reference sequence). Trimming removed 6 bases at V and 2 bases at J, with 16 bases between. The CDR3 DNA sequence: TGCAGTGCAGAGGAGGGGGAAGTACAAGAGACCCAGTACTTC. It is translated as CSAEEGEVQETQYF.

This clonotype has just a few counts. The chain has TRBV18 and TRBJ2-7; D is perhaps TRBD2 (5 bases). Trimming removed 3 bases from V and 3 bases from J, with 6 bases in between. The CDR3 runs 12 residues. Germline values: CDR1 KGHSH, CDR2 LQKENI. In DNA form, the CDR3 reads TGTGCCAGCTCACCCGGGATCTACGAGCAGTACTTC. Translated, it gives CASSPGIYEQYF.